The next 12 T cell receptor beta chains were all read from a single sample in a study of shared clonotypes between healthy human individuals. Profiling relied on immunoSEQ multiplex PCR, and the TCRdb table lists in-frame clones only, not all of them. The profile shows about 2.5 million clones, around 90% of them singletons. The sequenced sample was naive CD4+ T cells from PBMCs. Regarding subset: CD45RA+ positively selected. The receptor set was obtained from a man between 18 and 35 years old in good health. Some clones in this sample may be carry-over from other donors' samples.

This clone was observed once. V is TRBV6-5 and J is TRBJ2-2; possible D gene TRBD2, 6 bases. From germline, CDR1 is MNHEY and CDR2 SVGAGI. The ends were cut back, 7 bases at V and 5 bases at J, with 17 bases in the middle. CDR3 length: 15 residues. The CDR3 DNA follows: TGTGCCAGCACCAAGAGGGACTCCGGGACCGGGGAGCTGTTTTTT. Translation: CASTKRDSGTGELFF.

This chain connects TRBV25-1 to TRBJ2-3; TRBD2 aligns across 7 bases. Germline-derived CDR1 and CDR2 are MGHDK and SYGVNS. CDR3 size: 15 residues. The V gene end was trimmed by 2 bases and the J gene end by 4 bases; junction bases not matched to a gene: 6. As DNA, the CDR3 is TGTGCCAGCAGTGAAGCGGCGGGAGTTCCAGATACGCAGTATTTT. Translated, it gives CASSEAAGVPDTQYF.

This chain uses TRBV6-5 with TRBJ2-2; D might be TRBD1 (6 bases). This CDR3 has 14 residues. V dropped 2 bases and J dropped 8 bases, with 12 bases sitting between them. The germline CDR1 and CDR2 sequences are MNHEY and SVGAGI. The CDR3 region is CASSYPHQGGELFF. CDR3 in DNA: TGTGCCAGCAGTTACCCTCACCAGGGGGGGGAGCTGTTTTTT.

This clone was observed a handful of times. The sample contains more than one DNA sequence encoding this CDR3. The chain joins TRBV5-1 to TRBJ1-2; 9 bases agree with TRBD1. The CDR3 runs to 14 residues. The trim removed 3 bases at V and 1 base at J, leaving 1 base unmatched. Germline V gene data show CDR1 as SGHRS and CDR2 as YFSETQ. The CDR3 bases are TGCGCCAGCAGCTCGGGACAGGGTAACTATGGCTACACCTTC. Translation: CASSSGQGNYGYTF.

The V gene is TRBV2, the J gene TRBJ2-5; D remains ambiguous. CDR1 is SNHLY and CDR2 is FYNNEI in the germline V gene. The CDR3 consists of 11 residues. Deletions cut 9 bases from V and 2 bases from J, with 7 bases between. The CDR3 DNA is TGTGCCAGTGGGATGCAAGAGACCCAGTACTTC. Translated: CASGMQETQYF.

The V call is TRBV5-1, the J call TRBJ2-7; 9 bases align to TRBD2. V gave up 5 bases and J gave up 3 bases; unmatched junction bases: 15. This CDR3 has 17 residues. Germline CDR1 SGHRS, CDR2 YFSETQ. CDR3 in amino acids: CASREAGGRSSRYEQYF. CDR3 DNA: TGCGCCAGCAGGGAGGCGGGAGGGAGGTCCTCGCGCTACGAGCAGTACTTC.

In the case of this clone: The identical CDR3 is also encoded by other nucleotide sequences in the sample. The chain has TRBV5-1 and TRBJ2-1, with D perhaps matching TRBD2 (5 bases). CDR1 is SGHRS, CDR2 YFSETQ, per germline. The CDR3 contains 14 residues. V was shortened by 2 bases and J by 0 bases, with 6 bases between the two germline ends. In nucleotides, the CDR3 is TGCGCCAGCAGCTTAGCGGCCTCCTACAATGAGCAGTTCTTC. Amino acid sequence: CASSLAASYNEQFF. The full variable domain, in which reference TRBV5-1 and TRBJ2-1 provide the parts outside the CDR3, is KAGVTQTPRYLIKTRGQQVTLSCSPISGHRSVSWYQQTPGQGLQFLFEYFSETQRNKGNFPGRFSGRQFSNSRSEMNVSTLELGDSALYLCASSLAASYNEQFFGPGTRLTVL.

The chain joins TRBV4-2 to TRBJ1-4; TRBD1 agrees at 9 bases. The CDR3 has 15 residues. Germline V gene lookup returns CDR1 LGHNA and CDR2 YNFKEQ. The junction had 6 bases not matched to a gene; V was cut back by 0 bases and J by 10 bases. The CDR3 nucleotides are TGTGCCAGCAGCCAAGACGACAGGGGGGGGCCAAAACTGTTTTTT. The encoded protein is CASSQDDRGGPKLFF.

Of note for this clone: Distinct nucleotide sequences in the sample also encode this CDR3. The chain uses TRBV11-3 and TRBJ2-5; 8 nucleotides line up with TRBD1. The CDR3 is 13 residues long. The V segment lost 4 bases and the J segment 3 bases; nucleotides outside the gene matches: 1. In germline, CDR1 is SGHNT, CDR2 YENEEA. The CDR3 bases are TGTGCCAGCAGCTCGGGACAGGAAGAGACCCAGTACTTC. Protein product: CASSSGQEETQYF.

The chain carries TRBV2 and TRBJ1-1; D is undetermined. The V end lost 3 bases, the J end lost 3 bases, and 11 bases lay between the germline ends. Germline CDR1 is SNHLY and CDR2 is FYNNEI. The CDR3 loop spans 14 amino acids. CDR3 protein: CASSDRTGDTEAFF. The CDR3 bases are TGTGCCAGCAGTGATAGGACGGGCGACACTGAAGCTTTCTTT.

The rearrangement links TRBV28 to TRBJ1-5; D unclear. V was trimmed by 6 bases and J by 5 bases, leaving 17 bases between them. The CDR3 runs to 15 residues. CDR1 and CDR2 (germline): MDHEN, SYDVKM. The CDR3 nucleotides read TGTGCCAGCAGCCCTAGAGCCTCGTCGCATCAGCCCCAGCATTTT. Translating gives CASSPRASSHQPQHF.

This chain links TRBV7-2 with TRBJ1-5; unclear D gene. From germline, CDR1 is SGHTA and CDR2 FQGNSA. CDR3 length equals 16 residues. Between the trimmed V and J ends, which lost 1 base and 0 bases, there was a span of 10 bases. The CDR3 sequence: CASSLVSGYSNQPQHF. CDR3 DNA: TGTGCCAGCAGCTTAGTTTCAGGCTATAGCAATCAGCCCCAGCATTTT.